These 25 T cell receptor beta chains share one sample of origin, sequenced in a study of T cells of healthy individuals. From the 5' RACE reads, TCRdb called clonotypes with MiXCR, one entry per CDR3 protein. In the table there are 40,000 to 65,000 distinct CDR3 sequences, roughly 15% of which are singletons. Source of these receptors: a human donor in good health.

This clonotype was seen many times. The V and J genes are TRBV19 and TRBJ1-1, with a weak D call TRBD1 (5 bases). Germline V gene lookup returns CDR1 LNHDA and CDR2 SQIVND (reference sequence). Trimming removed 1 base at V and 3 bases at J, with 12 bases between. The CDR3 totals 15 residues. CDR3 sequence (DNA): TGTGCCAGTAGTATAGGCGCAGGGCTTGACACTGAAGCTTTCTTT. Protein: CASSIGAGLDTEAFF.

This clonotype was recorded a few times. V gene TRBV19 combines with J gene TRBJ2-5; no clear D. The V gene lost 3 bases and the J gene lost 1 base, with 6 bases spanning the gap. Germline V gene data show CDR1 as LNHDA and CDR2 as SQIVND (reference sequence). There are 13 residues in the CDR3. The CDR3 coding sequence is TGTGCCAGTAGTATTACGGGCCAAGAGACCCAGTACTTC. Amino acids: CASSITGQETQYF.

Only a few counts were recorded for this clonotype. The chain joins TRBV7-2 to TRBJ2-5, with D unresolved. V was shortened by 2 bases and J by 4 bases, with 8 bases between the two germline ends. The germline gives CDR1 SGHTA, CDR2 FQGNSA. The CDR3 extends over 13 amino acids. The CDR3 reads CASSLTARETQYF. The DNA of the CDR3 is TGTGCCAGCAGCTTAACAGCGAGAGAGACCCAGTACTTC.

Only a few counts were recorded for this clonotype. The chain uses TRBV4-3 and TRBJ2-5; D is perhaps TRBD1 (6 bases). Germline lookup yields CDR1 LGHNA and CDR2 YSLEER. The CDR3 is 17 amino acids. Between the trimmed V and J ends, which lost 1 base and 3 bases, there was a span of 18 bases. For the CDR3, the DNA is TGCGCCAGCAGCCAAGTTCCGGGCCTAGGGGGAGAAGAGACCCAGTACTTC. This sequence encodes CASSQVPGLGGEETQYF.

This clonotype was seen ten or more times. This rearrangement joins TRBV30 to TRBJ1-2; 9 positions agree with TRBD1. The V gene's germline CDR1 is GTSNPN and CDR2 SVGIG (reference sequence). V was pared by 0 bases and J by 7 bases, with 6 bases of the junction left unmatched. The CDR3 extends over 14 amino acids. The CDR3: CAWSVGTGTSGYTF. In DNA form, the CDR3 reads TGTGCCTGGAGTGTAGGGACAGGGACGTCTGGCTACACCTTC.

The chain combines TRBV27 with TRBJ2-1, with a weak D call TRBD2 (6 bases). This CDR3 is built from 18 residues. Trimming took 6 bases from V and 6 from J, leaving 27 bases between them. CDR1 is MNHEY and CDR2 is SMNVEV in the germline V gene (reference sequence). The CDR3 loop reads CASSLLNRGTGAVNEQFF. The CDR3 DNA reads TGTGCCAGCAGCCTCCTAAACCGGGGGACTGGTGCGGTCAATGAGCAGTTCTTC.

V is TRBV7-2 and J is TRBJ2-4; TRBD2 aligns across 10 bases. The CDR3 runs to 18 residues. Looked up from germline, CDR1 is SGHTA and CDR2 is FQGNSA. V lost 0 bases, J lost 0 bases, and 5 bases stayed unmatched. Here the CDR3 reads CASSLALAGGRAKNIQYF. The CDR3, as DNA: TGTGCCAGCAGCTTAGCGTTAGCGGGAGGCAGAGCCAAAAACATTCAGTACTTC.

This clonotype came up many times. V usage is TRBV20-1 and J usage is TRBJ2-4; TRBD1 matches at 9 bases. This CDR3 is built from 15 residues. The germline V gene has CDR1 DFQATT and CDR2 SNEGSKA (reference sequence). The junction had 7 bases not matched to a gene; V was cut back by 6 bases and J by 1 base. The DNA of the CDR3 is TGCAGTGCAACTAGACAGGGGGACGCCAAAAACATTCAGTACTTC. Its protein is CSATRQGDAKNIQYF.

This clonotype came up many times. This chain links TRBV7-2 with TRBJ1-4; D remains ambiguous. With 6 bases removed from V and 4 bases from J, the gap between germline ends came to 12 bases. The germline CDR1 and CDR2 sequences are SGHTA and FQGNSA. This CDR3 is 14 amino acids long. CDR3 in amino acids: CASRGRNLNEKLFF. The CDR3 region has the DNA TGTGCCAGCAGAGGGAGGAACCTTAATGAAAAACTGTTTTTT.

The gene calls are TRBV20-1 and TRBJ2-7; 9 nucleotides match TRBD2. Germline assignment: CDR1 DFQATT and CDR2 SNEGSKA (reference sequence). Trimming at V came to 0 bases and at J to 3 bases, leaving 12 bases not matched to a gene. The CDR3 runs to 17 residues. The CDR3 sequence: CSARDLYGAGGNYEQYF. Here the CDR3 DNA reads TGCAGTGCTAGAGATCTATATGGAGCGGGAGGAAACTACGAGCAGTACTTC.

In this sample, this clonotype turned up many times. Here the CDR3 omits its conserved ending phenylalanine or tryptophan, so a read error is the likely source. The DNA is omitted, as the CDR3 cannot be located on it reliably, and the CDR3 follows TCRdb's listing. The rearrangement links TRBV29-1 to TRBJ1-3. A total of 12 residues make up the CDR3, ends included. Germline values: CDR1 SQVTM, CDR2 ANQGSEA. The CDR3 sequence is CSVDRSSGGGRS.

The chain couples TRBV6-5 to TRBJ2-3; TRBD1 aligns across 8 bases. The length of the CDR3 is 13 residues. In germline, CDR1 is MNHEY, CDR2 SVGAGI. V trimming: 5 bases; J trimming: 5 bases; junction bases outside the gene matches: 3. Written as DNA, the CDR3 is TGTGCCAGCAGTGTCACAGGGGGAGATACGCAGTATTTT. Translation: CASSVTGGDTQYF.

In DNA, the CDR3 is TGTGCCAGCAGCCCAAGCGGGTCCCGGAACACTGAAGCTTTCTTT. It yields the protein CASSPSGSRNTEAFF. The V call is TRBV9, the J call TRBJ1-1; no definite D call. Trimming took 4 bases from V and 1 from J, leaving 14 bases between them. This CDR3 contains 15 residues. Germline CDR1 is SGDLS and CDR2 is YYNGEE.

This chain connects TRBV20-1 to TRBJ2-2; D is uncertain. The V gene lost 5 bases and the J gene lost 9 bases, with 10 bases spanning the gap. This CDR3 has 11 amino acids. Germline V gene sequence: CDR1 DFQATT, CDR2 SNEGSKA (reference sequence). The CDR3 sequence: CSAEVGRELFF. CDR3 sequence (DNA): TGCAGTGCTGAGGTCGGTAGGGAGCTGTTTTTT.

This clonotype was seen a handful of times. This CDR3 reads CSAREGIDGREEIGELFF. As DNA, the CDR3 is TGCAGTGCTAGAGAAGGGATTGATGGGCGGGAGGAGATCGGGGAGCTGTTTTTT. The J gene is TRBJ2-2, the V gene TRBV20-1, with 8 bases identical to TRBD2. Germline assignment: CDR1 DFQATT and CDR2 SNEGSKA (reference sequence). After removal of 0 bases from V and 7 bases from J, the junction contained 16 bases not matched to a gene. The CDR3 runs to 18 residues.

This clonotype was seen repeatedly, ten times or more. The rearrangement joins TRBV7-2 to TRBJ2-5; 11 bases map to TRBD2. This CDR3 region has 16 residues. CDR1 is SGHTA and CDR2 is FQGNSA in the germline V gene. V was clipped by 5 bases and J by 0 bases; unmatched bases: 5. The CDR3 coding sequence is TGTGCCAGCAGCCCTTTAGCGGGGGGGTACCAAGAGACCCAGTACTTC. Protein product: CASSPLAGGYQETQYF.

The chain employs TRBV11-2 and TRBJ2-7, with a possible D match to TRBD1 (5 bases). Trimming removed 0 bases at V and 3 bases at J, with 12 bases between. The CDR3 covers 15 residues. Germline V gene sequence: CDR1 SGHAT, CDR2 FQNNGV. The CDR3 spells CASSLEAGNNYEQYF. The DNA for the CDR3 is TGTGCCAGCAGCTTAGAGGCAGGGAACAACTACGAGCAGTACTTC. The full variable domain, rest sourced from reference TRBV11-2 and TRBJ2-7, is EAGVAQSPRYKIIEKRQSVAFWCNPISGHATLYWYQQILGQGPKLLIQFQNNGVVDDSQLPKDRFSAERLKGVDSTLKIQPAKLEDSAVYLCASSLEAGNNYEQYFGPGTRLTVT.

In this sample, this clonotype turned up a few times. The V gene is TRBV20-1, the J gene TRBJ2-2; 10 bases map to TRBD2. Trimming cost V 2 bases and J 7 bases; bases outside gene matches: 13. The CDR3 totals 17 residues. Germline V gene lookup returns CDR1 DFQATT and CDR2 SNEGSKA (reference sequence). The CDR3 DNA is TGCAGTGCTAGACGGCTCCTAGCGGGAGAAAAGGGCGGGGAGCTGTTTTTT. It translates to CSARRLLAGEKGGELFF.

In its sample, this clonotype was seen once. This chain joins TRBV7-2 and TRBJ2-3, with TRBD2 identical over 8 bases. Germline V CDR1 and CDR2: SGHTA, FQGNSA. V shed 0 bases and J 4 bases; nucleotides not matched to a gene: 6. This CDR3 has 16 amino acids. Written as DNA, the CDR3 is TGTGCCAGCAGCTTAGCGTCGGGGCGGGGGGCAGATACGCAGTATTTT. This codes for CASSLASGRGADTQYF. The full variable domain, completed using reference TRBV7-2 and TRBJ2-3, is GAGVSQSPSNKVTEKGKDVELRCDPISGHTALYWYRQSLGQGLEFLIYFQGNSAPDKSGLPSDRFSAERTGGSVSTLTIQRTQQEDSAVYLCASSLASGRGADTQYFGPGTRLTVL.

This clonotype was found a few times. The rearrangement joins TRBV10-3 to TRBJ2-4; weak D call: TRBD2 (7 bases). V was trimmed by 3 bases and J by 0 bases, leaving 18 bases between them. Germline CDR1 ENHRY, CDR2 SYGVKD. The CDR3 runs to 18 residues. The CDR3 region has the DNA TGTGCCATCAGTGATACAGGGTCCAAGCGGGGAGCCAAAAACATTCAGTACTTC. This sequence encodes CAISDTGSKRGAKNIQYF.

V gene TRBV23-1 combines with J gene TRBJ2-1, with 9 bases aligning to TRBD1. TRBV23-1 is annotated as an ORF whose role is uncertain. CDR3 length: 17 residues. The junction had 6 bases not matched to a gene; V was cut back by 2 bases and J by 1 base. The DNA for the CDR3 is TGCGCCAGCAGTCAACCGCCCGGGACAGGGTCCTACAATGAGCAGTTCTTC. Translating gives CASSQPPGTGSYNEQFF.

The V and J genes are TRBV5-5 and TRBJ1-2; 12 positions match TRBD1. The CDR3 length is 15 residues. With 3 bases clipped from V and 8 bases from J, the junction kept 8 bases outside the gene matches. The germline CDR1 and CDR2 sequences are SGHKS and YYEKEE (reference sequence). In nucleotides, the CDR3 is TGTGCCAGCAGCTACCCGGGACAGGGGGCTCGGGGCTACACCTTC. Protein: CASSYPGQGARGYTF.

This clonotype was seen more than once but under ten times. V is TRBV5-1 and J is TRBJ2-3, with a possible D match to TRBD1 (8 bases). The length of the CDR3 is 15 residues. V lost 2 bases and J lost 2, with 12 bases in between. Germline V lookup: CDR1 SGHRS, CDR2 YFSETQ. The CDR3 spells CASSLQGGSTDTQYF. In DNA form, the CDR3 reads TGCGCCAGCAGCTTACAGGGGGGGTCCACAGATACGCAGTATTTT.

At least ten counts were recorded for this clonotype. V and J are TRBV19 and TRBJ1-2; no definite D call. Between the trimmed V and J ends, which lost 6 bases and 8 bases, there was a span of 13 bases. This CDR3 has 12 residues. CDR1 is LNHDA and CDR2 is SQIVND in the germline V gene (reference sequence). The CDR3 region is CASSPQAQGYTF. For the CDR3, the DNA is TGTGCCAGTAGCCCACAAGCGCAAGGCTACACCTTC. Drawing the rest from reference TRBV19 and TRBJ1-2, the complete variable domain is DGGITQSPKYLFRKEGQNVTLSCEQNLNHDAMYWYRQDPGQGLRLIYYSQIVNDFQKGDIAEGYSVSREKKESFPLTVTSAQKNPTAFYLCASSPQAQGYTFGSGTRLTVV.

Only a few counts were recorded for this clonotype. V gene TRBV7-9 combines with J gene TRBJ2-1; tentatively, D is TRBD2 (6 bases). The CDR3 covers 18 residues. Trimming took 5 bases from V and 2 from J, leaving 22 bases between them. Looked up from germline, CDR1 is SEHNR and CDR2 is FQNEAQ (reference sequence). This chain's CDR3 is CASSPGRLPGEPYNEQFF. In DNA, the CDR3 is TGTGCCAGCAGCCCTGGGCGCCTACCGGGAGAACCCTACAATGAGCAGTTCTTC.